This T cell receptor beta chain is from a study of OX40 agonist ivuxolimab in advanced cancers. The study, taken as a whole, reports: Researchers did not determine the expanded peripheral T cells' antigen specificity. Dosing at 0.1 to 3.0 mg/kg was accompanied by clonal expansion of CD4+ and CD8+ blood T cells by week 6.

Trimming cost V 5 bases and J 6 bases; bases outside gene matches: 5. The CDR3 extends over 15 amino acids. The germline gives CDR1 SGHTA, CDR2 FQGNSA. Note on this clone: Its antigen is still unknown.

The repertoire was sequenced with immunoSEQ multiplex PCR; TCRdb's copy has only in-frame clones and lacks some. The data contain over 20,000 clones, just under 85% of them singletons. The gene calls are TRBV7-2 and TRBJ2-1, with 12 bases matching TRBD2. The material sequenced was CD4+ or CD8+ T cells sorted from blood, taken in a trial of the OX40 agonist ivuxolimab. The receptor was derived from an adult with an advanced solid tumor such as melanoma, head and neck, liver or kidney cancer. CDR3 DNA: TGTGCCAGCAGCCTTGGACTAGCGGGGACCAATGAGCAGTTCTTC. It translates to CASSLGLAGTNEQFF.